The clone carrying this T cell receptor (beta chain) was detected only a few times. What it binds is unknown. The data were obtained in a study of naive and memory T cell subsets. Study-wide points: Naive repertoires, especially CD8, held a few larger clonotypes, possibly memory cells re-expressing CD45RA. From naive to CM, EM and EMRA, diversity decreased and Gini increased. Over 90% of naive TCR sequences appeared only once, unlike memory subsets.

Two oligonucleotides, mixed equimolar, formed the beta constant-region primer covering TRBC1 and TRBC2. Ligated cDNA was amplified by four rounds of PCR with nested alpha and beta constant-region primers and SP2. A 12-nucleotide UMI and the SP2 primer were added to the cDNA 3' end by oligonucleotide ligation. A single record per CDR3 protein comes from TCRdb applying MiXCR to the UMI-ligation and nested PCR reads. Here the sample spans over 100,000 distinct CDR3 sequences, approximately 14% being singletons. CDR1 is SGHKS and CDR2 is YYEKEE in the germline V gene (reference sequence). V lost 4 bases and J lost 3, with 7 bases in between. This CDR3 spans 12 amino acids.

Sequencing was carried out using naive CD8+ T cells from blood. The chain is built from TRBV5-5 and TRBJ1-1; the D is unclear. The TCR comes from a human donor in good health. The CDR3 nucleotides read TGTGCCAGCAGCGGCGGAGACACTGAAGCTTTCTTT. Protein sequence: CASSGGDTEAFF. The variable domain in full, with the rest retrieved from reference TRBV5-5 and TRBJ1-1, is DAGVTQSPTHLIKTRGQQVTLRCSPISGHKSVSWYQQVLGQGPQFIFQYYEKEERGRGNFPDRFSARQFPNYSSELNVNALLLGDSALYLCASSGGDTEAFFGQGTRLTVV.